This T cell receptor (beta chain) is drawn from a study of shared clonotypes between healthy human individuals. CD45RO-negative CD8 cells positively selected for CCR7 made up the naive population, which excluded terminally differentiated effector memory CD45RA+ cells. Germline V gene sequence: CDR1 MNHEY, CDR2 SVGAGI. CDR3 length: 15 residues. The trim removed 5 bases at V and 2 bases at J, leaving 3 bases unmatched. Samples underwent the assay at deep level. Measured with immunoSEQ multiplex PCR; TCRdb has only the in-frame clones, and not every one. The sample has under 1 million clones, 85% to 95% seen once.

Sequencing input: naive CD8+ T cells sorted from blood. The chain couples TRBV6-5 to TRBJ2-6; 7 nucleotides agree with TRBD1. The TCR comes from a man in his thirties or forties in good health. CDR3 nucleotide sequence: TGTGCCAGCAGTACAGGGGTTCCTGGGGCCAACGTCCTGACTTTC. This translates into CASSTGVPGANVLTF.